This T cell receptor beta chain was retrieved from a study of shared clonotypes between healthy human individuals. General study points: Among donors, the sharing of clonotypes was expected to be influenced by sequencing depth. Across a few donors, naive CD4 shared 5% to 6%, naive CD8 around 3.8%, memory CD4 over 2%, memory CD8 0.4%.

Germline CDR1 is MGHRA and CDR2 is YSYEKL. CDR3 length equals 16 residues. V gave up 0 bases and J gave up 0 bases, with 9 bases separating them. Notes on this clone: Its antigen is as yet unknown.

Investigators spread the genomic DNA of each subset evenly over several immunoSEQ plates. Sequencing used immunoSEQ multiplex PCR; TCRdb keeps in-frame clones, though not all of them. The data contain a few million clones, roughly 92% of them singletons. The specimen was naive CD4+ T cells sorted from blood. Subset meaning: CD45RA+ positively selected. The genes are TRBV4-1 and TRBJ1-5; tentative D call: TRBD1 (5 bases). This sequence was found in a young man in good health. The CDR3 DNA reads as TGCGCCAGCAGCCAAGAGCCCGGGGCTAGCAATCAGCCCCAGCATTTT. This translates into CASSQEPGASNQPQHF.